This T cell receptor beta chain comes out of a study of beta chain features in type 1 diabetes. Concerning this clone: Antigen specificity is unknown.

Expressed TCRB transcripts were sequenced, since all the RNA that had been isolated was reverse transcribed. Clones were sequenced by immunoSEQ multiplex PCR, and TCRdb holds only the in-frame ones, with some missing. Of a few hundred thousand clones listed, about 14% are singletons. Notes on the study in general: Shorter TCRB CDR3s, moderately but significantly so, marked every one of the four CD4+ subsets in Type 1 diabetes patients.

Trimming took off 2 bases at V and 4 bases at J, with 15 bases between the two ends. CDR1 is SGDLS and CDR2 is YYNGEE in the germline V gene. The CDR3 is made up of 15 amino acids. The chain uses TRBV9 and TRBJ1-2; D perhaps matches TRBD1 (6 bases). The specimen sequenced was naive CD4+ T cells from blood. The origin of this receptor is a young woman with type 1 diabetes. The CDR3 is CASSVLPGHSYGYTF. CDR3 coding DNA: TGTGCCAGCAGCGTTTTACCGGGACACAGCTATGGCTACACCTTC.